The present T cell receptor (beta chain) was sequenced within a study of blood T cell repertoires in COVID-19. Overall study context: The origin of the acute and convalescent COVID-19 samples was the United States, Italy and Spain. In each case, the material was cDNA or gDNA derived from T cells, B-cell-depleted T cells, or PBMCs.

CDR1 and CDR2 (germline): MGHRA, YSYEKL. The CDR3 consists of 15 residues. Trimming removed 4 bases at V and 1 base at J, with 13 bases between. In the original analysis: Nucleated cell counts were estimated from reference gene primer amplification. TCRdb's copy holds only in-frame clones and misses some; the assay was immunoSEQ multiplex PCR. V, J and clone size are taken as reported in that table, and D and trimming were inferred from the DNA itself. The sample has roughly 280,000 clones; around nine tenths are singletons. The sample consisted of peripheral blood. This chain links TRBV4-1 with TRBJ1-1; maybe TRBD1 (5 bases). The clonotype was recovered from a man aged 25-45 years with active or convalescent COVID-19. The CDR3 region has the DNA TGCGCCAGCAGCCCCCTGGGGCAGCAGAACACTGAAGCTTTCTTT. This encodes CASSPLGQQNTEAFF.